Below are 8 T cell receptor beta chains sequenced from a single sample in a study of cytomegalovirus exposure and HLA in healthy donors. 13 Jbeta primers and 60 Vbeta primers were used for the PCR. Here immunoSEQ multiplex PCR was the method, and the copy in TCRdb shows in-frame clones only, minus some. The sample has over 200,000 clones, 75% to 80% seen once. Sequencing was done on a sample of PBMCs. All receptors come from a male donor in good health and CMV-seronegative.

The CDR3 nucleotides are TGTGCCATCAGGGACAGCGCAAGTCAGCCCCAGCATTTT. Protein product: CAIRDSASQPQHF. The J gene is TRBJ1-5, the V gene TRBV10-3, with a weak D call TRBD1 (6 bases). The CDR3 loop spans 13 amino acids. Trimming removed 6 bases from V and 6 bases from J, with 12 bases in between. Germline V gene data show CDR1 as ENHRY and CDR2 as SYGVKD.

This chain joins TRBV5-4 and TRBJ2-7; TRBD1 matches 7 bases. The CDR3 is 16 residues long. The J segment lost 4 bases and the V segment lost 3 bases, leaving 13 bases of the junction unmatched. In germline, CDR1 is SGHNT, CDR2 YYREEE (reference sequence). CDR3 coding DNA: TGTGCCAGCAGCTCACCACCGACAGGGATGGGATACGAGCAGTACTTC. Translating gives CASSSPPTGMGYEQYF.

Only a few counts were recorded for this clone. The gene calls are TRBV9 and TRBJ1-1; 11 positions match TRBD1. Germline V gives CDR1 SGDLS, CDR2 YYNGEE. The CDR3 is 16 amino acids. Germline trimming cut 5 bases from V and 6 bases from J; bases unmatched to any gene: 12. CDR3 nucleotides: TGTGCCAGCAGTGAGATTCCGGACAGGGGGCTTTCTGAAGCTTTCTTT. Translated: CASSEIPDRGLSEAFF.

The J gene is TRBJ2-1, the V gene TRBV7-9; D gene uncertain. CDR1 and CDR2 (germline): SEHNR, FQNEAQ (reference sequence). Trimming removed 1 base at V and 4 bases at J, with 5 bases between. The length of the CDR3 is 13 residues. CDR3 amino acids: CASSLVVYNEQFF. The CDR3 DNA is TGTGCCAGCAGCTTAGTCGTTTACAATGAGCAGTTCTTC. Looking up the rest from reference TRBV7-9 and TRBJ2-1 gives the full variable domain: DTGVSQNPRHKITKRGQNVTFRCDPISEHNRLYWYRQTLGQGPEFLTYFQNEAQLEKSRLLSDRFSAERPKGSFSTLEIQRTEQGDSAMYLCASSLVVYNEQFFGPGTRLTVL.

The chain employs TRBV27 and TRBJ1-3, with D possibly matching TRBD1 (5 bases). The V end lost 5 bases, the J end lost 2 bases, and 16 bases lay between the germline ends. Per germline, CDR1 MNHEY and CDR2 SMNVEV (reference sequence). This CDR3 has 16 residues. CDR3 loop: CASSPLGEGTGNTIYF. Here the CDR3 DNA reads TGTGCCAGCAGTCCCCTGGGGGAGGGCACTGGAAACACCATATATTTT.

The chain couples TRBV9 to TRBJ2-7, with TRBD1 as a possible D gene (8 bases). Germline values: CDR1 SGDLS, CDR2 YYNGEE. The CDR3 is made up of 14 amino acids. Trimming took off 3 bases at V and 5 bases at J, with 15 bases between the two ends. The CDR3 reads CASSGRTGTNEQYF. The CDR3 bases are TGTGCCAGCAGCGGGCGGACAGGGACTAACGAGCAGTACTTC. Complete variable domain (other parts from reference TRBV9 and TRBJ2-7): DSGVTQTPKHLITATGQRVTLRCSPRSGDLSVYWYQQSLDQGLQFLIQYYNGEERAKGNILERFSAQQFPDLHSELNLSSLELGDSALYFCASSGRTGTNEQYFGPGTRLTVT.

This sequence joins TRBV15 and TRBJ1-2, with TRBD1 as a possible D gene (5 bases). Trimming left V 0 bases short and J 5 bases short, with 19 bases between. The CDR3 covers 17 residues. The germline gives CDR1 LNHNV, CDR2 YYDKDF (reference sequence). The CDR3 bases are TGTGCCACCAGCAGAGATCTGAGTTGGGACGGAGGGTATGGCTACACCTTC. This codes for CATSRDLSWDGGYGYTF.

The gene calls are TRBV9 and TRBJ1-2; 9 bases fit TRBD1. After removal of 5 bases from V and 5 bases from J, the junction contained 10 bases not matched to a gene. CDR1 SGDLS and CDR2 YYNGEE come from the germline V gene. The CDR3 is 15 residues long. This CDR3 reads CASSTPGTGTYGYTF. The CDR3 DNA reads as TGTGCCAGCAGTACTCCCGGGACAGGGACTTATGGCTACACCTTC.